Each of the 14 T cell receptor beta chains below was sequenced from the same sample in a study of T-cell memory formation after mild COVID-19. MiXCR, applied by TCRdb to the 5' RACE reads, yields one record per CDR3 protein. The sample lists about 400,000 distinct CDR3 sequences, approximately 15% occurring once. Sequenced input: PBMCs or a T cell subset sorted from them (not recorded which). These receptors came from a man aged 18-30 years who had mild COVID-19 (a few samples of this study predate the infection). Cell type and time point are not known.

In its sample, this clonotype was seen a few times. The J gene is TRBJ1-2, the V gene TRBV4-3; 12 bases are shared with TRBD1. Per germline, CDR1 LGHNA and CDR2 YSLEER. The CDR3 has 17 amino acids. The J segment lost 4 bases and the V segment lost 0 bases, leaving 6 bases of the junction unmatched. In DNA form, the CDR3 reads TGCGCCAGCAGCCAAGATAGTGGGGACAGGGGGCTCTATGGCTACACCTTC. It is translated as CASSQDSGDRGLYGYTF.

The chain joins TRBV18 to TRBJ2-1; D remains ambiguous. Germline V lookup: CDR1 KGHSH, CDR2 LQKENI. V was pared by 3 bases and J by 0 bases, with 9 bases between. The CDR3 is 15 residues long. CDR3 sequence: CASSPIWSSYNEQFF. In DNA, the CDR3 is TGTGCCAGCTCACCGATCTGGAGCTCCTACAATGAGCAGTTCTTC.

This clonotype was seen repeatedly, ten times or more. The chain is built from TRBV6-5 and TRBJ1-2; 8 bases are a match to TRBD1. V was pared by 2 bases and J by 0 bases, with 8 bases of the junction left unmatched. Germline V lookup: CDR1 MNHEY, CDR2 SVGAGI. The CDR3 consists of 17 residues. For the CDR3, the DNA is TGTGCCAGCAGTTACAAAAGGGACAGGCAAGCTAACTATGGCTACACCTTC. This sequence encodes CASSYKRDRQANYGYTF.

This clonotype turned up a few times. This rearrangement joins TRBV6-5 to TRBJ1-3; D perhaps matches TRBD1 (5 bases). CDR3 length equals 13 residues. The germline V and J ends were trimmed by 2 bases and 8 bases, with 10 bases remaining between them. Germline loops: CDR1 MNHEY, CDR2 SVGAGI. The CDR3 DNA reads TGTGCCAGCAGTTACCGCGGGGGTGACACCATATATTTT. It codes for CASSYRGGDTIYF.

The rearrangement uses TRBV4-2 and TRBJ2-5, with a tentative D call TRBD2 (6 bases). V was clipped by 0 bases and J by 4 bases, with 12 bases between them. The CDR3 loop spans 15 amino acids. Germline CDR1 LGHNA, CDR2 YNFKEQ. The CDR3 here is CASSQDGRNGETQYF. The CDR3 DNA sequence: TGTGCCAGCAGCCAAGATGGGAGGAATGGAGAGACCCAGTACTTC.

This clonotype was recorded a few times. The chain couples TRBV7-9 to TRBJ2-2, with TRBD1 matching 7 bases. Looked up from germline, CDR1 is SEHNR and CDR2 is FQNEAQ (reference sequence). The junction had 14 bases not matched to a gene; V was cut back by 5 bases and J by 5 bases. The CDR3 is made up of 17 amino acids. This CDR3 reads CASSPVQGELSTGELFF. The CDR3 DNA reads as TGTGCCAGCAGCCCTGTCCAGGGGGAATTAAGTACCGGGGAGCTGTTTTTT.

The chain recombines TRBV4-2 with TRBJ2-7, with D possibly matching TRBD1 (5 bases). Germline CDR1 LGHNA, CDR2 YNFKEQ. Trimming took 3 bases from V and 3 from J, leaving 9 bases between them. The CDR3 extends over 13 amino acids. CDR3 in amino acids: CASSQPGIYEQYF. For the CDR3, the DNA is TGTGCCAGCAGCCAGCCAGGGATCTACGAGCAGTACTTC.

The chain combines TRBV3-1 with TRBJ1-1; the D gene is possibly TRBD1 (5 bases). This CDR3 is built from 15 residues. Trimming removed 2 bases at V and 0 bases at J, with 10 bases between. Germline V lookup: CDR1 LGHDT, CDR2 YNNKEL (reference sequence). The CDR3: CASSQSPGMNTEAFF. CDR3 coding DNA: TGTGCCAGCAGCCAATCCCCAGGGATGAACACTGAAGCTTTCTTT.

A few counts support this clonotype. This rearrangement joins TRBV12-3 or TRBV12-4 to TRBJ2-7; a weak D match, TRBD2 (5 bases). This CDR3 is built from 15 residues. Trimming pared 3 bases from V and 3 bases from J, leaving 15 bases between. The CDR3 is CASSLSASGLYEQYF. CDR3 in DNA: TGTGCCAGCAGTTTGTCGGCCAGCGGCCTCTACGAGCAGTACTTC.

The chain recombines TRBV20-1 with TRBJ1-1; D might be TRBD1 (6 bases). The V end was cut by 3 bases, the J end by 4 bases, with 15 bases between. The CDR3 is 14 amino acids. Germline CDR1 and CDR2: DFQATT and SNEGSKA (reference sequence). The CDR3 DNA follows: TGCAGTGCTAGCTTGGGGGCGGGGACCACTGAAGCTTTCTTT. As protein: CSASLGAGTTEAFF.

This clonotype was detected only a few times. The chain has TRBV5-1 and TRBJ2-3; possible D gene TRBD2, 5 bases. The CDR3 has 14 residues. Looked up from germline, CDR1 is SGHRS and CDR2 is YFSETQ. Trimming removed 1 base from V and 4 bases from J, with 10 bases in between. CDR3 DNA sequence: TGCGCCAGCAGCTTGTGGGTCGGGGCAGATACGCAGTATTTT. Amino acid sequence: CASSLWVGADTQYF.

This clonotype was observed a few times. V is TRBV7-9 and J is TRBJ2-3, with D tentatively TRBD2 (6 bases). The CDR3 totals 15 residues. Between the trimmed V and J ends, which lost 0 bases and 1 base, there was a span of 8 bases. Germline V gene lookup returns CDR1 SEHNR and CDR2 FQNEAQ (reference sequence). The CDR3 protein is CASSLAASGTDTQYF. The CDR3 DNA follows: TGTGCCAGCAGCTTAGCCGCTAGCGGCACAGATACGCAGTATTTT.

This clonotype was seen more than once but under ten times. The V call is TRBV29-1, the J call TRBJ1-3; 10 bases are shared with TRBD1. Germline-derived CDR1 and CDR2 are SQVTM and ANQGSEA. J lost 4 bases, V lost 4 bases, and 4 bases had no gene match. This CDR3 has 14 residues. CDR3 region: CSVVGQGLGNTIYF. The CDR3 coding sequence is TGCAGCGTTGTGGGACAGGGGTTGGGAAACACCATATATTTT.

The chain couples TRBV20-1 to TRBJ1-2; D is ambiguous. CDR3 length: 15 amino acids. Trimming removed 0 bases from V and 3 bases from J, with 14 bases in between. Germline CDR1 is DFQATT and CDR2 is SNEGSKA (reference sequence). Here the CDR3 DNA reads TGCAGTGCTAGAGATAGGACCCGTCCGCACTATGGCTACACCTTC. This encodes CSARDRTRPHYGYTF.